A selection of T cell receptor beta chains follows, all from one sample in a study of metastatic and nonmetastatic thyroid tumors. With MiXCR, TCRdb called clones anew from the PCR reads. This repertoire shows approximately 21,000 clones, 23% found once; its top ten account for 71%. Material for sequencing was blood. These receptors were taken from a male donor with papillary thyroid cancer or a benign thyroid nodule (not recorded which). Some clones in this sample may be carry-over from other donors' samples. Both conserved end residues are part of each CDR3. D genes are given only for firm matches. Only part of the rows carry a size: once, few, many, or a class if the clone is expanded.

v_call	d_call	clone_size	j_call	cdr3_length	cdr3_aa	cdr3_nt
TRBV29-1	NA	NA	TRBJ2-2	15	CSVGRRGDRTGELFF	TGCAGCGTTGGGCGGCGGGGGGACAGGACCGGGGAGCTGTTTTTT
TRBV24-1	NA	few	TRBJ2-3	12	CVTQGIADTQYF	TGTGTCACCCAGGGGATTGCAGATACGCAGTATTTT
TRBV4-1	TRBD1	many	TRBJ2-7	17	CASSQGGYGQGTGEQYF	TGCGCCAGCAGCCAAGGTGGATATGGACAGGGGACGGGTGAGCAGTACTTC
TRBV5-1	NA	few	TRBJ2-2	13	CASSLAFPGELFF	TGCGCCAGCAGCTTGGCCTTCCCCGGGGAGCTGTTTTTT
TRBV5-6	TRBD2	NA	TRBJ2-1	17	CASSLLGGTSWILEQFF	TGTGCCAGCAGCTTGTTGGGGGGGACTAGCTGGATTCTTGAGCAGTTCTTC
TRBV24-1	TRBD2	many	TRBJ2-5	18	CATSDFIPGLDGTETQYF	TGTGCCACCAGTGATTTTATACCGGGACTAGACGGCACAGAGACCCAGTACTTC
TRBV6-5	NA	NA	TRBJ2-7	13	CASSYVRAYEQYF	TGTGCCAGCAGTTACGTGAGGGCCTACGAGCAGTACTTC
TRBV12-3/TRBV12-4	TRBD1	NA	TRBJ2-1	14	CASSLRDRVNEQFF	TGTGCCAGCAGTCTAAGGGACAGGGTCAATGAGCAGTTCTTC
TRBV19	NA	many	TRBJ1-2	17	CASKREKGLSSNYGYTF	TGTGCCAGTAAGCGAGAGAAAGGGTTGTCGAGTAACTATGGCTACACCTTC
TRBV6-2/TRBV6-3	NA	many	TRBJ1-1	13	CASSSRGWAEAFF	TGTGCCAGCAGTTCCAGGGGCTGGGCTGAAGCTTTCTTT
TRBV10-1	NA	many	TRBJ1-1	14	CASSESTGSTEAFF	TGCGCCAGCAGTGAGAGCACAGGGAGCACTGAAGCTTTCTTT
TRBV5-1	NA	many	TRBJ1-5	13	CASSLGQNQPQHF	TGCGCCAGCAGCTTGGGACAAAATCAGCCCCAGCATTTT
TRBV5-1	NA	NA	TRBJ2-1	14	CASSRLGPANEQFF	TGCGCCAGCAGTAGACTAGGACCCGCCAATGAGCAGTTCTTC
TRBV30	NA	many	TRBJ1-2	13	CAWSRTGRYGYTF	TGTGCCTGGAGTAGAACAGGGAGGTATGGCTACACCTTC
TRBV19	NA	NA	TRBJ1-1	15	CASTSFRGMNTEAFF	TGTGCCAGTACCTCATTTCGAGGTATGAACACTGAAGCTTTCTTT
TRBV19	NA	many	TRBJ2-7	15	CASSNLAEPPIEQYF	TGTGCCAGTAGCAACTTAGCGGAACCCCCTATCGAGCAGTACTTC
TRBV15	TRBD2	few	TRBJ2-1	15	CATSREAGWYNEQFF	TGTGCCACCAGCAGAGAAGCGGGATGGTACAATGAGCAGTTCTTC
TRBV6-1	TRBD1	many	TRBJ1-1	13	CASRRTGSTEAFF	TGTGCCAGCAGGAGGACAGGGAGCACTGAAGCTTTCTTT
TRBV6-1	TRBD1	NA	TRBJ2-7	12	CASGTGGREQYF	TGTGCCAGCGGGACAGGGGGCCGCGAGCAGTACTTC
TRBV28	NA	many	TRBJ1-1	13	CASSLWANTEAFF	TGTGCCAGCAGTTTATGGGCCAACACTGAAGCTTTCTTT
TRBV9	NA	many	TRBJ2-3	14	CASSGARGGDTQYF	TGTGCCAGCAGCGGAGCGAGAGGGGGAGATACGCAGTATTTT
TRBV6-1	TRBD1	many	TRBJ1-6	15	CASSEATGANSPLHF	TGTGCCAGCAGTGAAGCGACAGGGGCGAATTCACCCCTCCACTTT
TRBV6-1	NA	many	TRBJ2-3	16	CASSSRTEGITDTQYF	TGTGCCAGCAGTTCCCGGACTGAGGGTATCACAGATACGCAGTATTTT
TRBV24-1	TRBD2	many	TRBJ2-1	16	CATSEGLADALDEQFF	TGTGCCACCAGTGAAGGACTAGCGGACGCGCTGGATGAGCAGTTCTTC
TRBV5-1	NA	NA	TRBJ2-3	17	CASRQTGGWGSTDTQYF	TGCGCCAGCAGACAGACCGGGGGTTGGGGTAGCACAGATACGCAGTATTTT
TRBV6-1	NA	NA	TRBJ1-2	12	CASTPLNYGYTF	TGTGCCAGCACTCCTCTTAACTATGGCTACACCTTC
TRBV19	NA	many	TRBJ2-2	14	CASRPDTHTGELFF	TGTGCCAGTAGGCCTGATACCCACACCGGGGAGCTGTTTTTT
TRBV6-2/TRBV6-3	NA	many	TRBJ2-1	13	CASSQQGYNEQFF	TGTGCCAGCAGCCAGCAGGGGTACAATGAGCAGTTCTTC
TRBV28	TRBD1	NA	TRBJ1-6	14	CASRDRGYNSPLHF	TGTGCCAGCAGGGACAGGGGCTATAATTCACCCCTCCACTTT
TRBV27	TRBD2	many	TRBJ2-7	16	CASKLSGTSGSYEQYF	TGTGCCAGCAAGCTTTCGGGGACTAGCGGGAGCTACGAGCAGTACTTC
TRBV6-1	NA	many	TRBJ2-3	15	CASLPLAGSTDTQYF	TGTGCCAGTCTTCCCTTGGCGGGAAGCACAGATACGCAGTATTTT
TRBV6-5	NA	few	TRBJ1-2	14	CASSYGVGDYGYTF	TGTGCCAGCAGTTATGGAGTAGGTGACTATGGCTACACCTTC
TRBV6-1	TRBD1	few	TRBJ2-7	16	CASSGGQTRSSYEQYF	TGTGCCAGCAGTGGGGGACAGACCCGGAGCTCCTACGAGCAGTACTTC
TRBV6-1	NA	few	TRBJ2-3	13	CASSESGRGAQYF	TGTGCCAGCAGTGAATCCGGCAGGGGGGCGCAGTATTTT
TRBV27	NA	many	TRBJ1-5	12	CASSLPGQPQHF	TGTGCCAGCAGTCTACCTGGGCAGCCCCAGCATTTT
TRBV7-8	NA	NA	TRBJ2-5	14	CASSSSGLGETQYF	TGTGCCAGCAGCTCAAGCGGCCTTGGGGAGACCCAGTACTTC
TRBV11-1	TRBD2	many	TRBJ2-2	16	CASSFSSGFYTGELFF	TGTGCCAGCAGCTTCTCTAGCGGATTCTACACCGGGGAGCTGTTTTTT
TRBV18	TRBD2	NA	TRBJ2-7	14	CASRSSGRTYEQYF	TGTGCCAGCAGGTCTAGCGGGAGAACCTACGAGCAGTACTTC
TRBV3-1	TRBD2	many	TRBJ2-7	18	CASSQGGGRSPAGDEQYF	TGTGCCAGCAGCCAAGGAGGGGGGCGCAGTCCAGCGGGAGACGAGCAGTACTTC
TRBV6-1	NA	few	TRBJ2-7	14	CASSLAPVSYEQYF	TGTGCCAGCAGTTTGGCGCCCGTCTCCTACGAGCAGTACTTC
TRBV11-3	TRBD1	many	TRBJ2-1	13	CASSSSGGNEQFF	TGTGCCAGCAGCTCGTCAGGGGGCAATGAGCAGTTCTTC
TRBV5-5	NA	many	TRBJ2-1	12	CASSLVTEEQFF	TGTGCCAGCAGCTTGGTTACAGAAGAGCAGTTCTTC
TRBV6-1	TRBD1	many	TRBJ2-7	14	CASSMPRGPGEQYF	TGTGCCAGCAGTATGCCCAGGGGGCCAGGGGAGCAGTACTTC
TRBV6-5	NA	NA	TRBJ2-1	11	CASSYGDEQFF	TGTGCCAGCAGTTATGGGGATGAGCAGTTCTTC
TRBV7-9	TRBD2	many	TRBJ2-1	17	CASSLAAVGLVPNEQFF	TGTGCCAGCAGCTTAGCTGCCGTGGGACTAGTCCCCAATGAGCAGTTCTTC
TRBV21-1	NA	once	TRBJ2-2	19	CASSKRPGLAGWGTGELFF	TGTGCCAGCAGCAAACGACCGGGACTAGCGGGATGGGGCACCGGGGAGCTGTTTTTT
TRBV4-1	TRBD2	many	TRBJ2-5	19	CASSQDGDPSGWNQETQYF	TGCGCCAGCAGCCAAGATGGGGACCCTAGCGGGTGGAACCAAGAGACCCAGTACTTC
TRBV5-1	NA	many	TRBJ2-3	14	CASSLGRSTDTQYF	TGCGCCAGCAGCTTAGGGCGGAGCACAGATACGCAGTATTTT
TRBV11-2	TRBD1	once	TRBJ2-3	15	CASGTGTVSTDTQYF	TGTGCCAGCGGTACAGGGACAGTTAGCACAGATACGCAGTATTTT
TRBV19	NA	many	TRBJ2-5	14	CASSSTGIRKTQYF	TGTGCCAGTAGTTCCACGGGAATTCGAAAGACCCAGTACTTC
TRBV28	NA	NA	TRBJ2-1	17	CASSLISAGVAYNEQFF	TGTGCCAGCAGTTTAATTTCCGCAGGGGTCGCCTACAATGAGCAGTTCTTC
TRBV5-1	TRBD2	NA	TRBJ2-7	15	CASSLTAGGVYEQYF	TGCGCCAGCAGCCTGACGGCGGGGGGTGTTTACGAGCAGTACTTC
TRBV24-1	NA	many	TRBJ1-1	13	CATVGAMNTEAFF	TGTGCCACCGTCGGGGCCATGAACACTGAAGCTTTCTTT